The 20 T cell receptor beta chains below come from one sample, sequenced in a study of T-cell reconstitution after alpha-beta-depleted transplantation in children. Preparation of the TCRbeta library was carried out with unique molecular identifiers. Each CDR3 protein is one row after TCRdb ran MiXCR on the PCR reads. The profile shows 260,000 or so distinct CDR3 sequences, more than 10% of them singletons. The specimen was PBMCs from the stem cell graft donor, collected from the stem cell graft. The receptors come from a human donor who donated a stem cell graft to a child with acute lymphoblastic leukemia.

The table lists this clonotype with many counts. The J gene is TRBJ2-1, the V gene TRBV20-1, with a possible D match to TRBD2 (6 bases). Trimming cost V 4 bases and J 6 bases, with 16 bases left between them. The CDR3 sequence is 14 residues long. From germline, CDR1 is DFQATT and CDR2 SNEGSKA (reference sequence). DNA of the CDR3: TGCAGTGCTACTGAGGGACTCCTCAGCAATGAGCAGTTCTTC. Its translation is CSATEGLLSNEQFF.

Points on this clonotype: A much larger clone lies a single base off, so this may be a read error. The rearrangement links TRBV20-1 to TRBJ1-1; D perhaps matches TRBD1 (6 bases). This CDR3 spans 14 amino acids. Germline V gene data show CDR1 as DFQATT and CDR2 as SNEGSKA (reference sequence). DNA of the CDR3: TGCAGTGGGACTAAAACAATCGGGGGCACTGAATCTTTCTTT. It yields the protein CSGTKTIGGTESFF.

This clonotype appeared many times. This chain's CDR3 is CSARDQPGVTEAFF. Written as DNA, the CDR3 is TGCAGTGCTAGAGATCAACCAGGGGTTACTGAAGCTTTCTTT. The rearrangement uses TRBV20-1 and TRBJ1-1, with D maybe TRBD1 (6 bases). This CDR3 spans 14 amino acids. Germline assignment: CDR1 DFQATT and CDR2 SNEGSKA (reference sequence). V was pared by 0 bases and J by 5 bases, with 13 bases between.

This clonotype was picked up many times. The chain combines TRBV14 with TRBJ2-1; 14 nucleotides match TRBD2. The CDR3 sequence is 17 residues long. Trimming took 5 bases from V and 8 from J; bases not matched to a gene: 11. The germline V gene has CDR1 SGHDN and CDR2 FVKESK. The CDR3 sequence is CASSTGTSGRERDEQFF. In DNA form, the CDR3 reads TGTGCCAGCAGCACCGGGACTAGCGGGAGAGAAAGGGATGAGCAGTTCTTC. Complete variable domain (other parts from reference TRBV14 and TRBJ2-1): EAGVTQFPSHSVIEKGQTVTLRCDPISGHDNLYWYRRVMGKEIKFLLHFVKESKQDESGMPNNRFLAERTGGTYSTLKVQPAELEDSGVYFCASSTGTSGRERDEQFFGPGTRLTVL.

In its sample, this clonotype was seen many times. The chain uses TRBV5-1 and TRBJ2-7; TRBD1 matches at 10 bases. This CDR3 has 18 residues. CDR1 is SGHRS and CDR2 is YFSETQ in the germline V gene. Germline trimming cut 1 base from V and 4 bases from J; bases unmatched to any gene: 14. For the CDR3, the DNA is TGCGCCAGCAGCTTGTCGGTTAGGACCGGGACAGGGGATTACGAGCAGTACTTC. Translating gives CASSLSVRTGTGDYEQYF.

This clonotype was seen repeatedly, ten times or more. V and J are TRBV15 and TRBJ2-2, with 10 bases identical to TRBD2. Per the germline V gene, CDR1 is LNHNV and CDR2 is YYDKDF (reference sequence). Trimming removed 6 bases from V and 0 bases from J; junction bases left unmatched: 4. CDR3 length equals 16 residues. The CDR3 reads CATRERGGPNTGELFF. The CDR3 region has the DNA TGTGCCACCAGGGAGCGGGGGGGACCGAACACCGGGGAGCTGTTTTTT.

This clonotype was counted many times. This chain uses TRBV25-1 with TRBJ1-1, with D maybe TRBD1 (5 bases). The germline V and J ends were trimmed by 4 bases and 0 bases, with 12 bases remaining between them. CDR1 is MGHDK, CDR2 SYGVNS, per germline. This CDR3 spans 15 amino acids. CDR3 amino acids: CASSGLDRLNTEAFF. CDR3 nucleotide sequence: TGTGCCAGCAGTGGACTAGACAGACTGAACACTGAAGCTTTCTTT.

This clonotype was detected a few times. The V and J genes are TRBV30 and TRBJ2-7; D is unresolved. Per the germline V gene, CDR1 is GTSNPN and CDR2 is SVGIG (reference sequence). The CDR3 is made up of 12 amino acids. V lost 4 bases to trimming and J lost 5 bases, with 12 bases between them. The CDR3 region has the DNA TGTGCCTGGACCGTAGGTTACCACGAGCAGTACTTC. Protein product: CAWTVGYHEQYF.

As for this clonotype: A much larger clonotype is one base distant, so this may be a read error. This chain links TRBV11-2 with TRBJ2-6, with TRBD2 identical over 8 bases. This CDR3 is built from 18 residues. Per the germline V gene, CDR1 is SGHAT and CDR2 is FQNNGV. CDR3 in DNA: TGTGCCACCAGCTTGCCCAGGGGTAGCGGGGTAGGGGCCAACGTCCTGACTTTC. Translating it yields CATSLPRGSGVGANVLTF.

This clonotype was detected ten times or more. This chain links TRBV4-1 with TRBJ1-5, with no clear D. Germline assignment: CDR1 MGHRA and CDR2 YSYEKL. The CDR3 is 14 residues long. With 2 bases removed from V and 5 bases from J, the gap between germline ends came to 10 bases. CDR3 in amino acids: CASSQSGSDQPQHF. For the CDR3, the DNA is TGCGCCAGCAGCCAATCGGGGAGTGATCAGCCCCAGCATTTT.

This clonotype was seen ten or more times. The rearrangement joins TRBV20-1 to TRBJ2-3; D is unclear. Germline V gives CDR1 DFQATT, CDR2 SNEGSKA (reference sequence). The V and J ends lost 6 bases and 0 bases respectively, with 10 bases between them. The CDR3 extends over 13 amino acids. CDR3 DNA sequence: TGCAGTGCCAGGCGGACCAGCACAGATACGCAGTATTTT. Translated: CSARRTSTDTQYF.

This clonotype occurred many times. DNA for the CDR3: TGTGCCAGCAGCCCCGACAGACGCTCCTACAATGAGCAGTTCTTC. It is translated as CASSPDRRSYNEQFF. J is TRBJ2-1 and V is TRBV28, with a tentative D call TRBD1 (5 bases). The CDR3 consists of 15 residues. In germline, CDR1 is MDHEN, CDR2 SYDVKM. V lost 6 bases, J lost 0 bases, and 12 bases lay in between. Drawing the rest from reference TRBV28 and TRBJ2-1, the complete variable domain is DVKVTQSSRYLVKRTGEKVFLECVQDMDHENMFWYRQDPGLGLRLIYFSYDVKMKEKGDIPEGYSVSREKKERFSLILESASTNQTSMYLCASSPDRRSYNEQFFGPGTRLTVL.

This clonotype was detected ten times or more. The CDR3 spells CSVEELAGELFF. The CDR3 DNA reads TGCAGCGTGGAGGAGTTGGCCGGGGAGCTGTTTTTT. V gene TRBV29-1 combines with J gene TRBJ2-2, with a possible D match to TRBD2 (5 bases). V was clipped by 6 bases and J by 6 bases, with 11 bases between them. The CDR3 consists of 12 residues. The germline V gene has CDR1 SQVTM and CDR2 ANQGSEA.

This clonotype came up many times. The V call is TRBV6-1, the J call TRBJ2-1; possibly TRBD2 for D (5 bases). The V end lost 6 bases, the J end lost 0 bases, and 12 bases lay between the germline ends. Germline CDR1 and CDR2: MNHNS and SASEGT. The CDR3 has 15 residues. CDR3 sequence reads: CASRDGGSSYNEQFF. For the CDR3, the DNA is TGTGCCAGCAGGGACGGCGGGTCCTCCTACAATGAGCAGTTCTTC.

This clonotype appeared many times. This rearrangement joins TRBV6-4 to TRBJ2-2, with D possibly being TRBD1 or TRBD2 (5 bases each). The CDR3 has 14 amino acids. Between the trimmed V and J ends, which lost 6 bases and 3 bases, there was a span of 11 bases. CDR1 and CDR2 from the germline V gene are MRHNA and SNTAGT. The CDR3 DNA reads TGTGCCAGCAGAGGGGACGCGGACACCGGGGAGCTGTTTTTT. This sequence encodes CASRGDADTGELFF.

This clonotype was counted ten times or more. The gene calls are TRBV5-1 and TRBJ1-2; tentative D call: TRBD1 (6 bases). Germline V gene lookup returns CDR1 SGHRS and CDR2 YFSETQ. Trimming removed 1 base from V and 1 base from J, with 14 bases in between. The CDR3 contains 16 residues. The CDR3 reads CASSLKLEQGNYGYTF. The DNA of the CDR3 is TGCGCCAGCAGCTTGAAGCTGGAACAGGGTAACTATGGCTACACCTTC.

The chain has TRBV7-2 and TRBJ2-7; the D is unclear. V lost 8 bases, J lost 2 bases, and 10 bases lay in between. The V gene's germline CDR1 is SGHTA and CDR2 FQGNSA. The CDR3 runs 12 residues. CDR3 in amino acids: CASEDGPYEQYF. In DNA form, the CDR3 reads TGTGCCAGCGAAGATGGGCCCTACGAGCAGTACTTC. Full variable domain (rest looked up from reference TRBV7-2 and TRBJ2-7): GAGVSQSPSNKVTEKGKDVELRCDPISGHTALYWYRQSLGQGLEFLIYFQGNSAPDKSGLPSDRFSAERTGGSVSTLTIQRTQQEDSAVYLCASEDGPYEQYFGPGTRLTVT.

This clonotype showed up many times. The V and J genes are TRBV20-1 and TRBJ2-3; D uncertain. V lost 6 bases and J 4 bases, leaving 11 bases between the germline ends. CDR3 length equals 12 residues. Germline loops: CDR1 DFQATT, CDR2 SNEGSKA (reference sequence). CDR3 protein: CSAQPSADTQYF. The DNA of the CDR3 is TGCAGTGCCCAGCCGTCGGCAGATACGCAGTATTTT.

This clonotype was counted many times. The V gene is TRBV7-2, the J gene TRBJ1-5, with D unclear. V was shortened by 2 bases and J by 3 bases, with 8 bases between the two germline ends. The germline CDR1 and CDR2 sequences are SGHTA and FQGNSA. The CDR3 extends over 14 amino acids. The CDR3 DNA is TGTGCCAGCAGCTTAAAGGCCCTCAATCAGCCCCAGCATTTT. It yields the protein CASSLKALNQPQHF.

This clonotype appeared many times. The chain combines TRBV6-4 with TRBJ2-1, with 7 nucleotides matching TRBD2. The CDR3 has 15 residues. CDR1 MRHNA and CDR2 SNTAGT come from the germline V gene. Trimming at V came to 2 bases and at J to 6 bases, leaving 7 bases not matched to a gene. Here the CDR3 DNA reads TGTGCCAGCAGTGACGTCGCGGGAGCCCCCAATGAGCAGTTCTTC. Encoded protein: CASSDVAGAPNEQFF.